This is a list of T cell receptor beta chains from one sample in a study of blood T cell repertoires in COVID-19. TCRdb's copy holds only in-frame clones and misses some; the assay was immunoSEQ multiplex PCR. The sample contains about 30,000 clones, 55% to 80% of which appear only once. Sample: peripheral blood. The receptor source for this set is a human donor in a cohort sampled during active COVID-19. CDR3s leave out the opening cysteine and the closing phenylalanine or tryptophan. The order of the fields is clone size, J gene, D gene, V gene, CDR3 protein. A D gene is named only where the DNA matches it firmly. Some rows have no size entry. The others give once, few or many, or a class for an expanded clone.

>NA|TRBJ1-3|NA|TRBV7-5
VRSLPDTISGNTIY
>NA|TRBJ2-3|TRBD2|TRBV28
ASGSGSYTQY
>NA|TRBJ2-7|TRBD1|TRBV4-3
ASSHHRGSSYEQY
>many|TRBJ2-3|NA|TRBV7-2
ASSSPQDPSTDTQY
>NA|TRBJ1-4|TRBD1|TRBV5-1
ASSTKGALNEKLF
>NA|TRBJ1-2|NA|TRBV11-3
ASSSDRRQGYT
>NA|TRBJ2-7|TRBD2|TRBV5-1
ASSPLAGGAYEQY
>NA|TRBJ2-2|TRBD2|TRBV19
ASRGTGTSFIGELF
>NA|TRBJ2-7|TRBD2|TRBV11-2
ASSTGLAVAYEQY
>NA|TRBJ2-1|TRBD2|TRBV7-9
ASTISGSLNEQF
>few|TRBJ2-2|NA|TRBV10-3
AISDRSLSVELF
>NA|TRBJ2-7|NA|TRBV23-1
ASSHCPGTYEQY
>NA|TRBJ2-5|TRBD2|TRBV5-1
ASSLGLAVQETQY
>once|TRBJ1-2|TRBD1|TRBV2
ASSGTGYVYGYT
>NA|TRBJ2-1|NA|TRBV28
ASTPAGFYNEQF
>few|TRBJ1-2|TRBD1|TRBV20-1
SVRTGEDYT
>NA|TRBJ2-5|NA|TRBV5-6
ASSLNLFAETQY
>NA|TRBJ2-7|NA|TRBV11-2
ASSLAGLSYEQY
>once|TRBJ1-3|TRBD1|TRBV5-5
ASSPRDRGPGNTIY
>NA|TRBJ1-4|NA|TRBV19
ARRQVNEKLF
>NA|TRBJ2-7|TRBD2|TRBV19
ASMGGPGTSGSYEQY
>NA|TRBJ2-1|NA|TRBV7-3
ASSLSGWSEQF
>NA|TRBJ1-2|TRBD1|TRBV5-1
ASSAYTTGEDGYT
>NA|TRBJ2-2|TRBD2|TRBV19
ASTSGTSTHTGELF